Below are 3 T cell receptor beta chains sequenced from a single sample in a study of OX40 agonist ivuxolimab in advanced cancers. TCRdb's copy holds only in-frame clones and misses some; the assay was immunoSEQ multiplex PCR. The repertoire holds approximately 74,000 clones, more than 80% seen once, with approximately 2.2% in the top ten. The sequencing here drew on CD4+ or CD8+ T cells sorted from blood, taken in a trial of the OX40 agonist ivuxolimab. These receptor sequences come from an adult with an advanced solid tumor such as melanoma, head and neck, liver or kidney cancer.

This clone was seen more than once but under ten times. The genes are TRBV7-9 and TRBJ1-2; TRBD1 matches at 8 bases. After removal of 0 bases from V and 4 bases from J, the junction contained 7 bases not matched to a gene. The CDR3 is made up of 16 amino acids. CDR1 SEHNR and CDR2 FQNEAQ come from the germline V gene (reference sequence). This CDR3 reads CASSLAGQGSGYGYTF. The CDR3 DNA is TGTGCCAGCAGCTTAGCAGGACAGGGTTCGGGCTATGGCTACACCTTC.

The rearrangement uses TRBV19 and TRBJ2-1; the match to TRBD2 covers 7 bases. The J segment lost 9 bases and the V segment lost 1 base, leaving 9 bases of the junction unmatched. In germline, CDR1 is LNHDA, CDR2 SQIVND (reference sequence). The CDR3 is made up of 15 amino acids. The CDR3, as DNA: TGTGCCAGTAGTATAGGCGGGAGAAAGGTCAGTGAGCAGTTCTTC. Encoded protein: CASSIGGRKVSEQFF.

The chain links TRBV7-9 to TRBJ2-6; weak D call: TRBD2 (6 bases). Germline V CDR1 and CDR2: SEHNR, FQNEAQ (reference sequence). The CDR3 covers 19 residues. Trimming cost V 5 bases and J 4 bases, with 24 bases left between them. The CDR3 nucleotides are TGTGCCAGCAGCCCCCGGGGTAGCGGTTTGCTTCCCGGGGCCAACGTCCTGACTTTC. It is translated as CASSPRGSGLLPGANVLTF.